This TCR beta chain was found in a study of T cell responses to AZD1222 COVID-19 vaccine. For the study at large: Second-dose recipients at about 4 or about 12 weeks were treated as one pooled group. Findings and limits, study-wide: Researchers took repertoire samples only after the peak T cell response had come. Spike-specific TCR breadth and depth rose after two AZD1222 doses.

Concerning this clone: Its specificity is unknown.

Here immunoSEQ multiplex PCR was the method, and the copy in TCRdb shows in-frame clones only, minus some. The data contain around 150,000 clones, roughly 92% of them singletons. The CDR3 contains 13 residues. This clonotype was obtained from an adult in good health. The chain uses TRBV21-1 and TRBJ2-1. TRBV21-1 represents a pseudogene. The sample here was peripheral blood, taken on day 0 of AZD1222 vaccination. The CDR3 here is CASSKVGRDEQFF. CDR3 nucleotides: TGTGCCAGCAGCAAAGTAGGAAGGGATGAGCAGTTCTTC.